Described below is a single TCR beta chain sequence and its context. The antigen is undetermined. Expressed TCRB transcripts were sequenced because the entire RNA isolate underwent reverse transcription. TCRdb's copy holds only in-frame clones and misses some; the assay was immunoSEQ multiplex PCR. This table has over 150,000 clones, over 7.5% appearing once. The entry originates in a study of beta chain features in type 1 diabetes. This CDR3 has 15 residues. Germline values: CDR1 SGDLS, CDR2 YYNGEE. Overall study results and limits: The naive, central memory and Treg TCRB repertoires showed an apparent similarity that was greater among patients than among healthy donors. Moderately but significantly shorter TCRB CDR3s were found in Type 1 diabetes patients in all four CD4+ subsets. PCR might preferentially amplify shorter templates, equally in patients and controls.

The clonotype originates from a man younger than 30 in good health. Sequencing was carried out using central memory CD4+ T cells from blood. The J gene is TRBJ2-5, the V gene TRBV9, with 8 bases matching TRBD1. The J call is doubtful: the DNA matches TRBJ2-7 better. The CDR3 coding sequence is TGTGCCAGCAGCCCAAGACAGGGGCAGTCCTACGAGCAGTACTTC. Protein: CASSPRQGQSYEQYF.